This T cell receptor beta chain stems from a study of cytomegalovirus exposure and HLA in healthy donors. Whole-study results and caveats: In all likelihood, a cluster of highly shared sequence variants was a sequencing artifact. The listing of 150 to 200 TCR beta chains classed them as cytomegalovirus-associated.

Primers: 60 Vbeta forward and 13 Jbeta reverse. The assay was immunoSEQ multiplex PCR, and TCRdb's table has in-frame clones only and misses some. The sample contains some 140,000 clones, 72% of which appear only once. V lost 5 bases, J lost 4 bases, and 17 bases lay in between. Germline values: CDR1 MNHEY, CDR2 SVGAGI. This CDR3 has 15 residues. With respect to this clone: Its target is not known.

The chain joins TRBV6-5 to TRBJ1-1; possibly TRBD1 for D (6 bases). The sequenced sample consisted of PBMCs. The TCR was taken from a man between 45 and 60 years old in good health and CMV-seropositive. For the CDR3, the DNA is TGTGCCAGCAGTAACCGCGGGGGGGGCAGCACTGAAGCTTTCTTT. As protein: CASSNRGGGSTEAFF.